The sequence of this TCR beta chain was determined in a study of blood T cell repertoires in COVID-19. Study information: Samples came from the United States, Italy and Spain, spanning acute and convalescent COVID-19. T cells, B-cell-depleted T cells, or PBMCs supplied cDNA or gDNA.

Study processing details: Reference gene primers were amplified, and this amplification served to estimate nucleated cell counts. Assay: immunoSEQ multiplex PCR; the TCRdb copy retains only in-frame clones and omits some. V and J calls and clone size are copied from that table; D and trimming were computed from the DNA. Of a few hundred thousand clones in the sample, 88% were seen once. The germline CDR1 and CDR2 sequences are LGHNA and YNFKEQ. The germline V and J ends were trimmed by 1 base and 0 bases, with 4 bases remaining between them. This CDR3 region has 14 residues. The chain carries TRBV4-2 and TRBJ2-4; D not certain. The clonotype was recovered from a man between 65 and 85 years old with acute or convalescent COVID-19. Material: peripheral blood. CDR3 sequence reads: CASSQVKAKNIQYF. DNA of the CDR3: TGTGCCAGCAGCCAAGTTAAAGCCAAAAACATTCAGTACTTC.